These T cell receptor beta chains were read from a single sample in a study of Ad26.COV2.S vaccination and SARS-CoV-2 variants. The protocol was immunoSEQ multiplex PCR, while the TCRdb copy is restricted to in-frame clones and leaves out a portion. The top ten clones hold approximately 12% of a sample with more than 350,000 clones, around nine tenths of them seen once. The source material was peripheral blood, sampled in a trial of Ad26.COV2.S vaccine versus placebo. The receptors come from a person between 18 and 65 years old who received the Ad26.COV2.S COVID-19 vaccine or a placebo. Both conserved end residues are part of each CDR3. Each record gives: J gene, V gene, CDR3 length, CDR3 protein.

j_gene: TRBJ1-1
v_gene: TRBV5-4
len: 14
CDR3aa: CASSLVSMNTEAFF

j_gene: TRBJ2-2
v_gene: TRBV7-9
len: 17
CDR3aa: CASSLGLAGGNTGELFF

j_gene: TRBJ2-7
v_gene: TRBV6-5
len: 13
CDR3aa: CASSYSRTNEQYF

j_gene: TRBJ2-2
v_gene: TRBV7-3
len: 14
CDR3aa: CASSSRDRSGELFF

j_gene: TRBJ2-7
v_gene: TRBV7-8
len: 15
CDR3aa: CASSLIGGREYEQYF

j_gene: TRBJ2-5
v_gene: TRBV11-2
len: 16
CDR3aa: CASSQSTSGTKETQYF

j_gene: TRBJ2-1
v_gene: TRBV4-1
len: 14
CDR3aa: CASSQDPSGRAGFF

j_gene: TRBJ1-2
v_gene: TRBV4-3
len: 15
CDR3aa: CASSQDDSSNYGYTF

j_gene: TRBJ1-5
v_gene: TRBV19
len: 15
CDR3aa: CASSMQAGQGQPQHF

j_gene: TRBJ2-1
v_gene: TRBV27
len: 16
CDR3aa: CASSLRSSGRGNEQFF

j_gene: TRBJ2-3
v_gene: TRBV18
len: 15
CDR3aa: CASSPSLAGEDTQYF

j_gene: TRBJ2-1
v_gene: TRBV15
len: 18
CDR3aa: CATSRDTVSDRGYHEQFF

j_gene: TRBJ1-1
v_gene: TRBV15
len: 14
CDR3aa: CATGTGGVGMITFF

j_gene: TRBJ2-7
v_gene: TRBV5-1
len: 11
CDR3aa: CASSSGYEQYF

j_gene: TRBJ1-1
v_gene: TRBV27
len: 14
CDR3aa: CASSLREANTEAFF

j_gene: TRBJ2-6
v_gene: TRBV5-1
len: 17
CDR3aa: CASSLDGRPSGANVLTF

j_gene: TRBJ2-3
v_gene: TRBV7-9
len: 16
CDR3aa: CASSLGAGADGDTQYF

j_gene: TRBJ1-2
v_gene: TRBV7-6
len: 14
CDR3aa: CASSLGAGEYGYTF

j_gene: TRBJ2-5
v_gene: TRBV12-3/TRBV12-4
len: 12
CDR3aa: CASRASGETQYF

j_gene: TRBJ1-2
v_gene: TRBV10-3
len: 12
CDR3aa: CAISSGIYGYTF